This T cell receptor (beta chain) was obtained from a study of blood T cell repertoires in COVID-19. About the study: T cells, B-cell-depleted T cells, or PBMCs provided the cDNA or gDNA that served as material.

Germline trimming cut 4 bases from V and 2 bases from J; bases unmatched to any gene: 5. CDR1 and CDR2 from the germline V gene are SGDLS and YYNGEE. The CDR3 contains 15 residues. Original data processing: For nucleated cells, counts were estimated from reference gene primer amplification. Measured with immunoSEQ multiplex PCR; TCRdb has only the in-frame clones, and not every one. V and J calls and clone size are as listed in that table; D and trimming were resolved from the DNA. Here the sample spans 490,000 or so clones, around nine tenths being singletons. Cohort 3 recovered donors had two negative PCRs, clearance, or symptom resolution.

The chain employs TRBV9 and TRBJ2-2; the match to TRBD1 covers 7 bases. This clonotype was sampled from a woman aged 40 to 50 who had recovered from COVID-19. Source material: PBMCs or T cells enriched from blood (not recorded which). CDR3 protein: CASSSGQYNTGELFF. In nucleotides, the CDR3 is TGTGCCAGCAGCTCGGGACAGTATAACACCGGGGAGCTGTTTTTT.